What follows are 30 T cell receptor beta chains derived from one specimen sequenced in a study of OX40 agonist ivuxolimab in advanced cancers. The protocol was immunoSEQ multiplex PCR, while the TCRdb copy is restricted to in-frame clones and leaves out a portion. Of under 80,000 clones in the sample, just under 95% were seen once. Sequencing used CD4+ or CD8+ T cells sorted from blood, obtained in a trial of the OX40 agonist ivuxolimab. All receptors come from an adult with an advanced solid tumor such as melanoma, head and neck, liver or kidney cancer.

V gene TRBV7-2 combines with J gene TRBJ1-5, with TRBD1 matching over 7 bases. There are 16 residues in the CDR3. Germline CDR1 SGHTA, CDR2 FQGNSA. J gave up 6 bases and V 2 bases, and 10 bases lay outside the gene matches. The CDR3 sequence is CASSLLGWQGGQPQHF. CDR3 DNA: TGTGCCAGCAGCTTATTGGGTTGGCAGGGGGGTCAGCCCCAGCATTTT.

The chain uses TRBV7-6 and TRBJ1-2; TRBD1 matches at 7 bases. Per the germline V gene, CDR1 is SGHVS and CDR2 is FNYEAQ. The CDR3 extends over 13 amino acids. With V trimmed by 5 bases and J by 5 bases, 5 bases remained unmatched. The CDR3 protein is CASSPTGWYGYTF. DNA of the CDR3: TGTGCCAGCAGCCCGACAGGGTGGTATGGCTACACCTTC.

The rearrangement uses TRBV11-2 and TRBJ2-3, with D possibly TRBD2 on 6 matching bases. The ends were cut back, 1 base at V and 0 bases at J, with 8 bases in the middle. The CDR3 covers 15 residues. Germline-derived CDR1 and CDR2 are SGHAT and FQNNGV. In nucleotides, the CDR3 is TGTGCCAGCAGCTTAGTTGCGGGGAGCACAGATACGCAGTATTTT. Its translation is CASSLVAGSTDTQYF.

The chain recombines TRBV18 with TRBJ2-2; the D gene is possibly TRBD1 (6 bases). Germline V CDR1 and CDR2: KGHSH, LQKENI. The CDR3 consists of 16 residues. Trimming took 1 base from V and 3 from J, leaving 12 bases between them. This CDR3 reads CASSPRGGLDTGELFF. The CDR3, as DNA: TGTGCCAGCTCACCACGAGGGGGATTAGACACCGGGGAGCTGTTTTTT.

V usage is TRBV7-9 and J usage is TRBJ2-3; tentative D call: TRBD2 (6 bases). V was pared by 8 bases and J by 6 bases, with 12 bases between. This CDR3 region has 12 residues. Germline V gene data show CDR1 as SEHNR and CDR2 as FQNEAQ (reference sequence). The DNA for the CDR3 is TGTGCCAGCCGAACCGCGGGGGATACGCAGTATTTT. Protein product: CASRTAGDTQYF.

This chain uses TRBV28 with TRBJ2-1, with TRBD1 matching over 8 bases. The CDR3 loop spans 14 amino acids. The germline V gene has CDR1 MDHEN and CDR2 SYDVKM. Trimming took 2 bases from V and 8 from J; bases not matched to a gene: 5. This chain's CDR3 is CASSLQGAWDEQFF. The DNA for the CDR3 is TGTGCCAGCAGTTTACAGGGGGCCTGGGATGAGCAGTTCTTC. Supplemented by reference TRBV28 and TRBJ2-1, the full variable domain reads DVKVTQSSRYLVKRTGEKVFLECVQDMDHENMFWYRQDPGLGLRLIYFSYDVKMKEKGDIPEGYSVSREKKERFSLILESASTNQTSMYLCASSLQGAWDEQFFGPGTRLTVL.

The chain couples TRBV5-1 to TRBJ2-3, with 9 bases aligning to TRBD1. CDR3 length equals 16 residues. The V gene end was trimmed by 3 bases and the J gene end by 4 bases; junction bases not matched to a gene: 9. The germline gives CDR1 SGHRS, CDR2 YFSETQ. CDR3 DNA: TGCGCCAGCAGCTCCGGGACAGGGAATTTGGCAGATACGCAGTATTTT. It encodes CASSSGTGNLADTQYF.

V gene TRBV7-9 combines with J gene TRBJ1-5, with D possibly matching TRBD1 (6 bases). Trimming left V 1 base short and J 3 bases short, with 10 bases between. This CDR3 has 15 residues. The germline V gene has CDR1 SEHNR and CDR2 FQNEAQ (reference sequence). The CDR3: CASSLGAGDNQPQHF. CDR3 nucleotides: TGTGCCAGCAGCTTAGGGGCAGGGGACAATCAGCCCCAGCATTTT. Variable domain in full (rest from reference TRBV7-9 and TRBJ1-5): DTGVSQNPRHKITKRGQNVTFRCDPISEHNRLYWYRQTLGQGPEFLTYFQNEAQLEKSRLLSDRFSAERPKGSFSTLEIQRTEQGDSAMYLCASSLGAGDNQPQHFGDGTRLSIL.

The chain is built from TRBV4-3 and TRBJ2-7; 9 positions match TRBD1. The CDR3 covers 15 residues. The V and J ends lost 4 bases and 4 bases, in that order; junction bases with no gene match: 8. Germline assignment: CDR1 LGHNA and CDR2 YSLEER. Here the CDR3 DNA reads TGCGCCAGCAGCCCCGTCGCGGGACAGGGTTACGAGCAGTACTTC. It yields the protein CASSPVAGQGYEQYF.

The rearrangement links TRBV28 to TRBJ1-1, with D tentatively TRBD1 (6 bases). Trimming took off 8 bases at V and 3 bases at J, with 10 bases between the two ends. The germline CDR1 and CDR2 sequences are MDHEN and SYDVKM. The CDR3 covers 12 residues. The CDR3 DNA reads TGTGCCAGCGGGGGCCGGTACACTGAAGCTTTCTTT. Translating it yields CASGGRYTEAFF.

The J gene is TRBJ2-5, the V gene TRBV6-5; a weak D match, TRBD1 (5 bases). CDR3 size: 15 residues. CDR1 is MNHEY, CDR2 SVGAGI, per germline. V was shortened by 5 bases and J by 4 bases, with 17 bases between the two germline ends. Written as DNA, the CDR3 is TGTGCCAGCAGTACCCGTAGGTGGGGCCTAGAGACCCAGTACTTC. Encoded protein: CASSTRRWGLETQYF.

V gene TRBV28 combines with J gene TRBJ2-7; D assignment may be TRBD1 or TRBD2 (5 bases each). Trimming pared 5 bases from V and 2 bases from J, leaving 22 bases between. CDR1 and CDR2 from the germline V gene are MDHEN and SYDVKM. The CDR3 runs to 17 residues. The CDR3 nucleotides are TGTGCCAGCAGTCCTAGTGTCGGGGCCAGATTCCCCTACGAGCAGTACTTC. Its translation is CASSPSVGARFPYEQYF.

The chain links TRBV7-9 to TRBJ2-1; D not certain. V was clipped by 5 bases and J by 9 bases, with 11 bases between them. The V gene's germline CDR1 is SEHNR and CDR2 FQNEAQ (reference sequence). CDR3 length: 12 amino acids. DNA of the CDR3: TGTGCCAGCAGCCCCGAAGTGGGTGAGCAGTTCTTC. As protein: CASSPEVGEQFF.

The chain has TRBV5-4 and TRBJ2-7; TRBD1 matches at 12 bases. Germline values: CDR1 SGHNT, CDR2 YYREEE (reference sequence). The V segment lost 4 bases and the J segment 5 bases; nucleotides outside the gene matches: 10. The CDR3 runs to 16 residues. Here the CDR3 DNA reads TGTGCCAGCAGCCCCCCTCCGGGACAGGGGGCCCACGAGCAGTACTTC. It translates to CASSPPPGQGAHEQYF.

The gene calls are TRBV5-4 and TRBJ2-1, with 8 bases matching TRBD2. J gave up 4 bases and V 0 bases, and 3 bases lay outside the gene matches. Germline-derived CDR1 and CDR2 are SGHNT and YYREEE (reference sequence). There are 15 residues in the CDR3. This chain's CDR3 is CASSLDSGAYNEQFF. The DNA of the CDR3 is TGTGCCAGCAGCTTGGATAGCGGGGCTTACAATGAGCAGTTCTTC.

The genes are TRBV5-1 and TRBJ2-1; 7 nucleotides agree with TRBD1. The CDR3 sequence is 15 residues long. Germline values: CDR1 SGHRS, CDR2 YFSETQ. The V segment lost 5 bases and the J segment 1 base; nucleotides outside the gene matches: 6. CDR3 nucleotides: TGCGCCAGCAGTTCCCGGGACAGTTCCTACAATGAGCAGTTCTTC. Translating gives CASSSRDSSYNEQFF.

As concerns this clone: At the DNA level, this CDR3 is encoded by other sequences in the same sample as well. The chain employs TRBV30 and TRBJ2-7; 8 bases align to TRBD2. From germline, CDR1 is GTSNPN and CDR2 SVGIG (reference sequence). CDR3 size: 21 residues. Trimming removed 3 bases from V and 0 bases from J; junction bases left unmatched: 25. The CDR3 is CAWSQYAPLAENGRRSYEQYF. The DNA of the CDR3 is TGTGCCTGGAGCCAGTACGCTCCACTAGCGGAAAACGGACGCCGCTCCTACGAGCAGTACTTC.

The chain recombines TRBV4-1 with TRBJ2-7; a weak D match, TRBD1 (6 bases). V was cut by 6 bases and J by 2 bases, with 14 bases left in between. The CDR3 is 14 residues long. Per germline, CDR1 MGHRA and CDR2 YSYEKL. The CDR3 here is CASSLIGQTYEQYF. The CDR3 DNA reads TGCGCCAGCAGTCTCATTGGACAGACCTACGAGCAGTACTTC.

The chain links TRBV5-1 to TRBJ2-1; no definite D call. Trimming shortened V by 0 bases and J by 0 bases, and 10 bases separated the two germline ends. This CDR3 spans 16 amino acids. Germline values: CDR1 SGHRS, CDR2 YFSETQ. CDR3 DNA: TGCGCCAGCAGCTTGGACCCGCGGAGCTCCTACAATGAGCAGTTCTTC. Its translation: CASSLDPRSSYNEQFF.

The chain has TRBV6-1 and TRBJ2-7; D uncertain. Germline CDR1 and CDR2: MNHNS and SASEGT. V lost 0 bases to trimming and J lost 7 bases, with 10 bases between them. CDR3 size: 13 residues. CDR3 nucleotides: TGTGCCAGCAGTGAAGCGGGAAGCCGGGAGCAGTACTTC. It translates to CASSEAGSREQYF.

This rearrangement joins TRBV6-6 to TRBJ1-4; 11 bases agree with TRBD1. The CDR3 spans 15 residues. V was pared by 7 bases and J by 7 bases, with 8 bases of the junction left unmatched. From germline, CDR1 is MNHNY and CDR2 SVGAGI (reference sequence). The CDR3 spells CASKWGTGGGEKLFF. CDR3 sequence (DNA): TGTGCCAGCAAGTGGGGGACAGGGGGTGGTGAAAAACTGTTTTTT.

The chain couples TRBV6-4 to TRBJ1-2; TRBD1 aligns across 8 bases. Per the germline V gene, CDR1 is MRHNA and CDR2 is SNTAGT. The V gene end was trimmed by 3 bases and the J gene end by 4 bases; junction bases not matched to a gene: 7. This CDR3 contains 15 residues. As DNA, the CDR3 is TGTGCCAGCAGTGAATTCCAGGGGGCAAGCTATGGCTACACCTTC. As protein: CASSEFQGASYGYTF.

V usage is TRBV28 and J usage is TRBJ2-5; the D gene is possibly TRBD1 (6 bases). V lost 1 base to trimming and J lost 3 bases, with 15 bases between them. The CDR3 loop spans 16 amino acids. Germline V gene sequence: CDR1 MDHEN, CDR2 SYDVKM. The CDR3 DNA reads as TGTGCCAGCAGTTTATCGGCAGGGGCGGTAAAAGAGACCCAGTACTTC. It yields the protein CASSLSAGAVKETQYF.

This chain links TRBV25-1 with TRBJ2-2, with 16 bases lining up with TRBD2. V was pared by 7 bases and J by 6 bases, with 5 bases of the junction left unmatched. CDR1 is MGHDK, CDR2 SYGVNS, per germline. CDR3 size: 16 residues. CDR3 loop: CASTRGLAGGPGELFF. For the CDR3, the DNA is TGTGCCAGCACCCGGGGACTAGCGGGAGGGCCCGGGGAGCTGTTTTTT.

V is TRBV20-1 and J is TRBJ1-1; D ambiguous. V was trimmed by 2 bases and J by 7 bases, leaving 5 bases between them. Germline V gene lookup returns CDR1 DFQATT and CDR2 SNEGSKA (reference sequence). The CDR3 sequence is 10 residues long. The CDR3, as DNA: TGCAGTGCTAGAAATCTTGAAGCTTTCTTT. Translated: CSARNLEAFF.

As to this clone: Other DNA sequences in this specimen translate into the identical CDR3. The chain is built from TRBV5-1 and TRBJ1-4, with 8 bases matching TRBD1. CDR3 length: 14 amino acids. Germline CDR1 and CDR2: SGHRS and YFSETQ. V trimming: 2 bases; J trimming: 5 bases; junction bases outside the gene matches: 2. DNA for the CDR3: TGCGCCAGCAGCTTCGGGACAGGCAATGAAAAACTGTTTTTT. Its protein product is CASSFGTGNEKLFF.

This clone came up once. This chain links TRBV7-9 with TRBJ2-1, with D maybe TRBD1 (7 bases). The CDR3 sequence is 15 residues long. Germline CDR1 and CDR2: SEHNR and FQNEAQ (reference sequence). Trimming removed 4 bases at V and 6 bases at J, with 16 bases between. The CDR3 spells CASSWQGGLANEQFF. The CDR3 DNA follows: TGTGCCAGCAGCTGGCAGGGGGGTCTCGCCAATGAGCAGTTCTTC.

The V gene is TRBV4-1, the J gene TRBJ1-3; no reliable D call. Germline values: CDR1 MGHRA, CDR2 YSYEKL. This CDR3 comprises 18 residues. Trimming took 0 bases from V and 3 from J, leaving 18 bases between them. The DNA for the CDR3 is TGCGCCAGCAGCCAAGATTCTCAGGTAGCGGACGGTGGAAACACCATATATTTT. Translating it yields CASSQDSQVADGGNTIYF.

With regard to this clone: Other DNA sequences in the same sample also yield this CDR3. The CDR3 region is CSVGRTGGEQYF. The CDR3, as DNA: TGCAGCGTTGGAAGGACAGGGGGCGAGCAGTACTTC. This rearrangement joins TRBV29-1 to TRBJ2-7; TRBD1 matches at 10 bases. CDR3 length equals 12 residues. V lost 4 bases to trimming and J lost 6 bases; unmatched junction nucleotides: 3. Germline-derived CDR1 and CDR2 are SQVTM and ANQGSEA.

CDR3 in amino acids: CASSRLAGGGDTQYF. For the CDR3, the DNA is TGTGCCAGCAGCCGACTAGCGGGAGGGGGGGATACGCAGTATTTT. The chain links TRBV11-2 to TRBJ2-3; TRBD2 agrees at 14 bases. The V and J ends lost 5 bases and 6 bases, in that order; junction bases with no gene match: 4. The CDR3 totals 15 residues. Germline V gene lookup returns CDR1 SGHAT and CDR2 FQNNGV.